A selection of T cell receptor beta chains follows, all from one sample in a study of lymphopenia after photon versus proton radiotherapy. Data came from immunoSEQ multiplex PCR; TCRdb stores just in-frame clones and leaves some out. The sample shows over 4,500 clones, more than 60% of them seen only once. The sample here was peripheral blood, taken from a patient treated with proton-based radiotherapy. Receptors were obtained from an older man with esophageal cancer. The CDR3 runs from the conserved cysteine through the conserved F or W. The order of the fields is V gene, CDR3 protein.

v_call: TRBV5-4
cdr3_aa: CASSLSSGGQQFF

v_call: TRBV7-3
cdr3_aa: CASSLERGLKPQHF

v_call: TRBV5-8
cdr3_aa: CASSGAAITGELFF

v_call: TRBV29-1
cdr3_aa: CSSSGDGEETQYF

v_call: TRBV7-3
cdr3_aa: CASSYQGGAGGNEQFF

v_call: TRBV4-1
cdr3_aa: CASSQGGVLEQYF

v_call: TRBV5-1
cdr3_aa: CASSLRGQGLEQYF

v_call: TRBV7-2
cdr3_aa: CASSLSGSGGAKETQYF

v_call: TRBV27
cdr3_aa: CASSLGLGSPEAFF

v_call: TRBV4-2
cdr3_aa: CASSQEPWTSGRYEQYF

v_call: TRBV11-3
cdr3_aa: CASSNSNEQFF

v_call: TRBV11-3
cdr3_aa: CASSLGGAYGYTF

v_call: TRBV11-2
cdr3_aa: CASSARGEGKSPLHF

v_call: TRBV7-2
cdr3_aa: CASSYPPNF

v_call: TRBV16
cdr3_aa: CASSPNRGEQYF

v_call: TRBV7-2
cdr3_aa: CASSLQGSGNTIYF

v_call: TRBV5-2
cdr3_aa: CASSQVLGTGSGEQYF

v_call: TRBV9
cdr3_aa: CASSPAGTPGYEQYF

v_call: TRBV6-5
cdr3_aa: CASSSRGHTEAFF

v_call: TRBV4-2
cdr3_aa: CASSLVEQGTEAFF